This is a list of T cell receptor beta chains from one sample in a study of shared clonotypes between healthy human individuals. TCRdb's table, derived via immunoSEQ multiplex PCR, lists solely in-frame clones and lacks some. The sample holds about a million clones, about three quarters seen once. Material for sequencing was memory CD4+ T cells sorted from blood. The source is a man aged 18 to 30 in good health. Each CDR3 is given with its conserved first and last residue. The order of the fields is CDR3 DNA, CDR3 protein, J gene, V gene, clone size, D gene. A D gene is named only where the DNA matches it firmly. Where a row states a size, it is once, few, many or the class of an expanded clone; other rows omit it.

TGTGCCAGCAGCCAGGACAGCCTTACCTACGAGCAGTACTTC,CASSQDSLTYEQYF,TRBJ2-7,TRBV6-6,.,.
TGTGCCAGCTCACCACCCGGACGGACAGCCTATGGCTACACCTTC,CASSPPGRTAYGYTF,TRBJ1-2,TRBV18,.,.
TGTGCCAGCACCCCGGGGAATTCACCCCTCCACTTT,CASTPGNSPLHF,TRBJ1-6,TRBV2,few,.
TGTGCCAGCAGCTCACTAGCGGGAGTATATGAGCAGTTCTTC,CASSSLAGVYEQFF,TRBJ2-1,TRBV7-6,.,TRBD2
TGTGCCAGCAGCTCGGGGCCTTGGGGTTCGGACTTC,CASSSGPWGSDF,TRBJ2-4,TRBV7-2,.,.
TGTGCCAGCAGTGAATATACCTATGGCTACACCTTC,CASSEYTYGYTF,TRBJ1-2,TRBV25-1,few,.
TGTGCCAGCAGTGCGAGCAGGGGGTTGGATGAGCAGTTCTTC,CASSASRGLDEQFF,TRBJ2-1,TRBV6-1,once,TRBD1
TGTGCCAGCAGCCACGTCCTTACAACTAATGAAAAACTGTTTTTT,CASSHVLTTNEKLFF,TRBJ1-4,TRBV6-1,.,.
TGTGCCTGCAAGAAAGACAGGGAGGTGGAAGAAAAACTGTTTTTT,CACKKDREVEEKLFF,TRBJ1-4,TRBV30,.,TRBD1
TGTGCCCGGGTGGACAGGGCGGGCGGGGAGCTGTTTTTT,CARVDRAGGELFF,TRBJ2-2,TRBV30,.,TRBD1
TGTGCCAGTAGTATCGCCAGGCCTAATAATCAGCCCCAGCATTTT,CASSIARPNNQPQHF,TRBJ1-5,TRBV19,few,.
TGTGCCAGCAGCCCCTTAGCGGGAAGCGGATACGAGCAGTACTTC,CASSPLAGSGYEQYF,TRBJ2-7,TRBV7-2,.,TRBD2
TGTGCTAGCAGCCGGACTATAGCGACCGGGGAGCTGTTTTTT,CASSRTIATGELFF,TRBJ2-2,TRBV7-7,.,.
TGTGCCAGCAGTTCCACTGGAAACACCATATATTTT,CASSSTGNTIYF,TRBJ1-3,TRBV7-9,many,.
TGTGCCAGCAGCCCCCAGGGGCGAGACTACGAGCAGTACTTC,CASSPQGRDYEQYF,TRBJ2-7,TRBV7-9,.,.
TGTGCCAGCAGCTTGGTGAGTGCCTACGAGCAGTACTTC,CASSLVSAYEQYF,TRBJ2-7,TRBV5-6,.,.
TGCAGCGGCTGCAGGGGATATGGAGAGACCCAGTACTTC,CSGCRGYGETQYF,TRBJ2-5,TRBV29-1,many,.
TGTGCCAGTAGTGGGGCGGGAGAAAGTGAGCAGTACTTC,CASSGAGESEQYF,TRBJ2-7,TRBV19,once,TRBD2
TGTGCCTGGAGTGGACAGGGAGGAGCTGGCTACACCTTC,CAWSGQGGAGYTF,TRBJ1-2,TRBV30,few,TRBD1
TGTGCCAGCTCACCACCATCAGGGGCTGGAAAACTGTTTTTT,CASSPPSGAGKLFF,TRBJ1-4,TRBV18,.,.
TGTGCCAGCAGCTTGACCGTTACCGGGGACGAGCAGTACTTC,CASSLTVTGDEQYF,TRBJ2-7,TRBV28,.,.
TGTGCCAGCAGTCCGAAGTGGGGCGGCGATTCACCCCTCCACTTT,CASSPKWGGDSPLHF,TRBJ1-6,TRBV7-2,few,.
TGTGCCAGCAGTCAACATAGCGGGGGGGCGAATGAGCAGTACTTC,CASSQHSGGANEQYF,TRBJ2-7,TRBV28,.,TRBD2
TGTGCCAGCAGACGACAGGGGAGCACAGATACGCAGTATTTT,CASRRQGSTDTQYF,TRBJ2-3,TRBV6-6,few,TRBD1
TGTGCCAGCAGTCACCGGGACACCGGGGGCCATGGCTACACCTTC,CASSHRDTGGHGYTF,TRBJ1-2,TRBV6-6,.,.
TGTGCCAGCAGTGAATTTGCTGCGTCAGCCTCTGGAAACACCATATATTTT,CASSEFAASASGNTIYF,TRBJ1-3,TRBV2,.,.
TGTGCCAGCAGTCCCGGGGCCTCTGGAAACACCATATATTTT,CASSPGASGNTIYF,TRBJ1-3,TRBV6-6,.,.
TGTGCCATCAGTGAGTCAATAACTATCCGGGACAGCAACGAGCAGTACTTC,CAISESITIRDSNEQYF,TRBJ2-7,TRBV10-3,.,TRBD1
TGTGCCAGCTCACCAGTTCTAGGACAGGGGGGCGACGAGCAGTACTTC,CASSPVLGQGGDEQYF,TRBJ2-7,TRBV18,few,TRBD1
TGTGCCAGCAGTCAGAATTCACCCCTCCACTTT,CASSQNSPLHF,TRBJ1-6,TRBV6-4,.,.
TGCGCCAGCCCCTACCCGACGAATGAGCAGTTCTTC,CASPYPTNEQFF,TRBJ2-1,TRBV4-3,.,.
TGTGCCAGCAGTGAGAACAGCAAGGGCTACACCTTC,CASSENSKGYTF,TRBJ1-2,TRBV2,few,.
TGTGCCAGCACCCCCATGCGAGGTAGCGAAAAACTGTTTTTT,CASTPMRGSEKLFF,TRBJ1-4,TRBV21-1,.,.
TGTGCCATCAGGGCGGGACCGTCCTACGAGCAGTACTTC,CAIRAGPSYEQYF,TRBJ2-7,TRBV10-3,.,.
TGTGCCAGCAGTTTCGGGCAGGGCCCTCAGCCCCAGCATTTT,CASSFGQGPQPQHF,TRBJ1-5,TRBV28,.,.
TGTGCCAGCAGCTCCGGCGGTAGCGGGAACCGGGAGCAGTACTTC,CASSSGGSGNREQYF,TRBJ2-7,TRBV11-3,.,TRBD2
TGTGCCAGCAGCTTCGGGGATAATTCACCCCTCCACTTT,CASSFGDNSPLHF,TRBJ1-6,TRBV11-2,.,.
TGTGCCTGGAGAGGCAGCGCCGAAGCTTTCTTT,CAWRGSAEAFF,TRBJ1-1,TRBV30,few,.
TGCGCCAGCAGCCAAGAGATTTTCTACGAGCAGTACTTC,CASSQEIFYEQYF,TRBJ2-7,TRBV4-1,.,.
TGTGCCAGCAGCTTGTATCCGCTTACCTACGAGCAGTACTTC,CASSLYPLTYEQYF,TRBJ2-7,TRBV5-6,once,.
TGTGCCAGCAGTACGGACAGGGTGCACACCTTC,CASSTDRVHTF,TRBJ1-2,TRBV2,once,TRBD1
TGTGCCAACCGCAGGGGAGATGGCACAGATACGCAGTATTTT,CANRRGDGTDTQYF,TRBJ2-3,TRBV2,.,.
TGTGCCAGCAGCCCGGGGGCCTCCCTCAGCACTGGAAACACCATATATTTT,CASSPGASLSTGNTIYF,TRBJ1-3,TRBV11-3,.,.
TGTGCCAGTAGTATACAGGGTAACAATGAGCAGTTCTTC,CASSIQGNNEQFF,TRBJ2-1,TRBV19,.,.
TGTGCCAGCAGCTTGGGGCGGGAGCTCCACGAGCAGTACTTC,CASSLGRELHEQYF,TRBJ2-7,TRBV5-4,once,TRBD2
TGTGCCAGCAGTTCGGAGTTCCAAGAGACCCAGTACTTC,CASSSEFQETQYF,TRBJ2-5,TRBV28,.,.
TGTGCCAGCGGTGGGCGTAAAAACATTCAGTACTTC,CASGGRKNIQYF,TRBJ2-4,TRBV7-2,once,.
TGTGCCAGCAGCGATCCGGGACAACCGAGCACAGATACGCAGTATTTT,CASSDPGQPSTDTQYF,TRBJ2-3,TRBV5-4,once,.
TGTGCCAGCCGACCTAGCGGGGGGCCCGGGGAGCTGTTTTTT,CASRPSGGPGELFF,TRBJ2-2,TRBV18,once,TRBD2
TGTGCCAGCTCACCACGAGGGGAAGGCTACACCTTC,CASSPRGEGYTF,TRBJ1-2,TRBV18,.,.
TGTGCCAGCAGTTTACTCAGGGGGATGCAGTTCTTC,CASSLLRGMQFF,TRBJ2-1,TRBV28,.,TRBD1
TGTGCCAGCAGCCCGGGCGGGCCCGCTCCGCCCCTCCACTTT,CASSPGGPAPPLHF,TRBJ1-6,TRBV5-4,few,.
TGCGCCAGCAGCTTGGGAGGGACAGGGAACACCGGGGAGCTGTTTTTT,CASSLGGTGNTGELFF,TRBJ2-2,TRBV5-1,.,TRBD1
TGTGCCAGCAGCTATCAACCCGGGACAGGGCCGCTCGGAGCTTTCTTT,CASSYQPGTGPLGAFF,TRBJ1-1,TRBV5-6,once,TRBD1
TGTGCCAGCAGTGAAGGGACAGGGTTACCCCTCCACTTT,CASSEGTGLPLHF,TRBJ1-6,TRBV6-1,.,TRBD1
TGTGCCAGCAGTAGGGACGGATCCTCTGGAAACACCATATATTTT,CASSRDGSSGNTIYF,TRBJ1-3,TRBV2,.,.
TGTGCCAGCAGCTTAGTGGCCAGCCAAGAGACCCAGTACTTC,CASSLVASQETQYF,TRBJ2-5,TRBV7-2,.,.
TGTGCCAGCAGTGAAAGGGGCAGTAAGGGGGCCGGGGAGCTGTTTTTT,CASSERGSKGAGELFF,TRBJ2-2,TRBV2,.,.
TGCGCCAGCAGTGTAACAGGGGGCTCTTTCTTT,CASSVTGGSFF,TRBJ1-1,TRBV10-2,.,TRBD1